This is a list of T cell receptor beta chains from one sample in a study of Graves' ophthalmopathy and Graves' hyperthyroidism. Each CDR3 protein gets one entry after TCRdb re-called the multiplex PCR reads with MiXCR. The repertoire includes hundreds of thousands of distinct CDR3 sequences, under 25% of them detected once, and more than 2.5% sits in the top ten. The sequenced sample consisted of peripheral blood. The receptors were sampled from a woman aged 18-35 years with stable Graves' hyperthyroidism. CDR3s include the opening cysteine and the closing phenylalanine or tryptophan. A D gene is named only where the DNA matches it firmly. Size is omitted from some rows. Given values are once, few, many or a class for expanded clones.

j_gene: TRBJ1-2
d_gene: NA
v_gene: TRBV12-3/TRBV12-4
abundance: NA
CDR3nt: TGTGCCAGCAGTTTAGCAACCTCATGGCAAGGCTACACCTTC
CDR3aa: CASSLATSWQGYTF

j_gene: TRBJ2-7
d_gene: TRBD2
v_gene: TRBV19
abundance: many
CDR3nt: TGTGCCAGTAGCACCTTAGCGGGAGGCGAGCAGTACTTC
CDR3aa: CASSTLAGGEQYF

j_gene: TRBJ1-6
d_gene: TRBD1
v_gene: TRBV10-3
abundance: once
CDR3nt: TGTGCCAGCAGTACCCCCAATGGACAGGGCGGATCACCCCTCCACTTT
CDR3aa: CASSTPNGQGGSPLHF

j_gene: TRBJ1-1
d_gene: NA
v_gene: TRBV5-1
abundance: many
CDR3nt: TGCGCCAGCAGCTGGACGGCGGGCACTGAAGCTTTCTTT
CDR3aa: CASSWTAGTEAFF

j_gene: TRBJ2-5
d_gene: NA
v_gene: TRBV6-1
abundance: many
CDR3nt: TGTGCCAGCAGCGATGGGACTTCCAAAGAGACCCAGTACTTC
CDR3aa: CASSDGTSKETQYF

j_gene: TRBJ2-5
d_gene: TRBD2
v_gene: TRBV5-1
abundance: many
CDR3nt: TGCGCCAGCAGCATGGCGGGGGAAGAGACCCAGTACTTC
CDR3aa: CASSMAGEETQYF

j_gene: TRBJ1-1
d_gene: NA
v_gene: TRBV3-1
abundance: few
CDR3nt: TGTGCCAGCAGCCCTCAGGGGTGGGTCACTGAAGCTTTCTTT
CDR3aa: CASSPQGWVTEAFF

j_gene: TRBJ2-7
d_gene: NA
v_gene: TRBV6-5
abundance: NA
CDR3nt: TGTGCCAGCAGTTACACCCAGGTCGGAGGCGAGCAGTACTTC
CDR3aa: CASSYTQVGGEQYF

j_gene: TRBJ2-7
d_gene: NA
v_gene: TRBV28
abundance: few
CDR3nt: TGTGCCAGCAGTTCTGACAGGTCAATCTCCTACGAGCAGTACTTC
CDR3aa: CASSSDRSISYEQYF

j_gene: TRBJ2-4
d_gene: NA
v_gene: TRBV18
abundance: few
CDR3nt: TGTGCCAGCTCATCGGAGGGTTTAGCCAAAAACATTAAGTACTTC
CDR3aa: CASSSEGLAKNIKYF

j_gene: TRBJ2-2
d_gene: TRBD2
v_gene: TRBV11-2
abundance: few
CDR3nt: TGTGCCAGCAGCCTACTAGCGGGAGGGCAAACCGGGGAGCTGTTTTTT
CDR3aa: CASSLLAGGQTGELFF

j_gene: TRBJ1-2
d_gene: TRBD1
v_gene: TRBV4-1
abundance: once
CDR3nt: TGCGCCAGCAGCCAAGTCGGACAGGACTATCCCTATGGCTACACCTTC
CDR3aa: CASSQVGQDYPYGYTF

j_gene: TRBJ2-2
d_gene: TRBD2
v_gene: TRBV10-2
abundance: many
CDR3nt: TGCGCCACCCGCCCACTAGCGGGAGCTCAGACCGGGGAGCTGTTTTTT
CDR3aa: CATRPLAGAQTGELFF

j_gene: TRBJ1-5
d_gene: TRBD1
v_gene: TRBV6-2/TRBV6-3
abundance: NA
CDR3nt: TGTGCCAGCAGTTACACAGGGGGCAACCCTACCCTCTATAGCAATCAGCCCCAGCATTTT
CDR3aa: CASSYTGGNPTLYSNQPQHF

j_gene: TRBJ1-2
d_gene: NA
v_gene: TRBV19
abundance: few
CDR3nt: TGTGCCAGTAGTATGGATGTGGCGCCTAACTATGGCTACACCTTC
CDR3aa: CASSMDVAPNYGYTF

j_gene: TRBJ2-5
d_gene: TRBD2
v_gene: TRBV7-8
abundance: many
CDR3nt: TGTGCCAGCAGCTTAGGAGCGGGGTACCAAGAGACCCAGTACTTC
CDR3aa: CASSLGAGYQETQYF

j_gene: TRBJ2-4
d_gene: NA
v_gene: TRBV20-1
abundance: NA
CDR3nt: TGCAGTGCTAGAGATCGTTCGGGTCTAGCCAAAAACATTAAGTACTTC
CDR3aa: CSARDRSGLAKNIKYF

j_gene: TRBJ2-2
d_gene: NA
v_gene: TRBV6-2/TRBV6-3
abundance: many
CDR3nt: TGTGCCAGCAGTCCCACAACAGGGACCGGGGAGCTGTTTTTT
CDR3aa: CASSPTTGTGELFF

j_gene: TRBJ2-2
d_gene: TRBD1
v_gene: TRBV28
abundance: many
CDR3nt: TGTGCCAGCAGTTTCTCGGGACAGGTGGAAACCGGGGAGCTGTTTTTT
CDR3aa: CASSFSGQVETGELFF

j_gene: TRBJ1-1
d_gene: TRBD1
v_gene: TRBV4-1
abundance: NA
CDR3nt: TGCGCCAGCAGCCGTACCCTCCGGGACAGGGGATGGTCTGAAGCTTTCTTT
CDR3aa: CASSRTLRDRGWSEAFF

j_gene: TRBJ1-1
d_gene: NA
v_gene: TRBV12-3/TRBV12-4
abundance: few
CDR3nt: TGTGCCAGCATCATACACGGCCTGAACACTGAAGCTTTCTTT
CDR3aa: CASIIHGLNTEAFF

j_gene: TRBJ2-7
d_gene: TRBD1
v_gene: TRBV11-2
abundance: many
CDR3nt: TGTGCCAGCCAGGACAGGGATTCCTACGAGCAGTACTTC
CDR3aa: CASQDRDSYEQYF

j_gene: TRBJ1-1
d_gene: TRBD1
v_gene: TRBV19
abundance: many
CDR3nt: TGTGCCAGTAGTTGGGCAGACAGGGCTTCTGAAGCTTTCTTT
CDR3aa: CASSWADRASEAFF

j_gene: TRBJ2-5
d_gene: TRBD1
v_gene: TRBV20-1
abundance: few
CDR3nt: TGCAGTGCTAGAGATGGAGGACAGGCGCAAGAGACCCAGTACTTC
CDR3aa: CSARDGGQAQETQYF

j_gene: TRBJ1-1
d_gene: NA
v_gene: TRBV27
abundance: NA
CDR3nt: TGTGCCAGCTCGTGGGACGCGAACACTGAAGCTTTCTTT
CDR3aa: CASSWDANTEAFF

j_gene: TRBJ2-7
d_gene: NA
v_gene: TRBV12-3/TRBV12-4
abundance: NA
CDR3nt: TGTGCCAGCAGGGAAGGGGGTCCTCTCTACGAGCAGTACTTC
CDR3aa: CASREGGPLYEQYF

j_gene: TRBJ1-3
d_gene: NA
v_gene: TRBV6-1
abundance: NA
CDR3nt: TGTGCCAGCAGTCCGGGGGAGACCGGAAACACCATATATTTT
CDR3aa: CASSPGETGNTIYF

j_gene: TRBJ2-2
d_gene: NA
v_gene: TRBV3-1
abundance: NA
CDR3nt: TGTGCCAGCAGCCAGGAGGGTGGGAGCGCCGGGGAGCTGTTTTTT
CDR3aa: CASSQEGGSAGELFF

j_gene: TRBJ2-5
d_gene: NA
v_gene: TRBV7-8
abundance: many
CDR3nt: TGTGCCAGCAGCCGGGTGGGGGCGATAGAGACCCAGTACTTC
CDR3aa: CASSRVGAIETQYF

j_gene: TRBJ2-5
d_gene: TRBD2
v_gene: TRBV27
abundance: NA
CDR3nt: TGTGCCAGCAGAGGGACTAGCGGGAGCTCAGAGACCCAGTACTTC
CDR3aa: CASRGTSGSSETQYF

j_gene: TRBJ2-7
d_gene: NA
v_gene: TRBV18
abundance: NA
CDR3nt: TGTGCCAGCTCACCAAGGCAAATCTACGAGCAGTACTTC
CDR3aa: CASSPRQIYEQYF

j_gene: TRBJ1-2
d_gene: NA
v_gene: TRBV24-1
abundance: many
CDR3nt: TGTGGAGAATATGGCTACACCTTC
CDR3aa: CGEYGYTF

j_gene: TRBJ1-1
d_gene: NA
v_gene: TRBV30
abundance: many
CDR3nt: TGTGCCTGGAGTGATCAGGGTCGCACTGAAGCTTTCTTT
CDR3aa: CAWSDQGRTEAFF

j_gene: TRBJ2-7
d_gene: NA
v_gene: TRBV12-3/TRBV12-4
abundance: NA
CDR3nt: TGTGCCAGCAGTTTAGAAGGAGTAAGGGACGAGCAGTACTTC
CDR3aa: CASSLEGVRDEQYF

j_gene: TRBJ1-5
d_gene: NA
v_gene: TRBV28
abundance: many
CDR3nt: TGTGCCAGCAGTTTGGAAGGGGCCACTCAGCCCCAGCATTTT
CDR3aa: CASSLEGATQPQHF

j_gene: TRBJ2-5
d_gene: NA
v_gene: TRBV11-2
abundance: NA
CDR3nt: TGTGCCAGCAGCCCTAGGACTCAAGAGACCCAGTACTTC
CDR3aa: CASSPRTQETQYF

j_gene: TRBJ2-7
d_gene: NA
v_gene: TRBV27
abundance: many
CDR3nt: TGTGCCAGCAGTTGGGGGCCCTCCTACGAGCAGTACTTC
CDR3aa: CASSWGPSYEQYF

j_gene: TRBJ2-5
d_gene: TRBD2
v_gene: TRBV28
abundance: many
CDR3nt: TGTGCCAGCAGTTCCGTGACTAGCGGGAGGGCCGGGGAGACCCAGTACTTC
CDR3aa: CASSSVTSGRAGETQYF

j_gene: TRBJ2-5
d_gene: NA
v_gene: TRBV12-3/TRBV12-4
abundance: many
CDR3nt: TGTGCCAGCAGGGGCGATGAGACCCAGTACTTC
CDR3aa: CASRGDETQYF

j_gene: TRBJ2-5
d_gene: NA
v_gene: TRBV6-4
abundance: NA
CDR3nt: TGTGCCAGCAGTCGACGTTTTTGGGGAGAGACCCAGTACTTC
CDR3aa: CASSRRFWGETQYF

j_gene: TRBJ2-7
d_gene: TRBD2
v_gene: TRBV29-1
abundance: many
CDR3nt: TGCAGCGTTGGACTAGCCATCGGACACGAGCAGTACTTC
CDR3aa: CSVGLAIGHEQYF

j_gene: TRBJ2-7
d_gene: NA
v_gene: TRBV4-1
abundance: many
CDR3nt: TGCGCCAGCAGCCAAGAACAAGGCTACGAGCAGTACTTC
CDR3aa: CASSQEQGYEQYF

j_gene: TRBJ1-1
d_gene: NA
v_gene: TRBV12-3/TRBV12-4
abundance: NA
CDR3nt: TGTGCCAGCAGTTCTATGACAGCTAACACTGAAGCTTTCTTT
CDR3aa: CASSSMTANTEAFF

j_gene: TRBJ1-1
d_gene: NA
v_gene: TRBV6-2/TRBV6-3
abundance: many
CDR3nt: TGTGCCAGCAATCGAGTAGGAACTGAAGCTTTCTTT
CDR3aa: CASNRVGTEAFF

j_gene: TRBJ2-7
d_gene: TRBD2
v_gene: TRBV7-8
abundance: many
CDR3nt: TGTGCCAGCAGCTCGTCCTTAGCGGGAGTCGAGCAGTACTTC
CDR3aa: CASSSSLAGVEQYF

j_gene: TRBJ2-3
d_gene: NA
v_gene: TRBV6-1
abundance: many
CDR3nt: TGTGCCAGCAGTGAAGTAGGACATAACACAGATACGCAGTATTTT
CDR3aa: CASSEVGHNTDTQYF

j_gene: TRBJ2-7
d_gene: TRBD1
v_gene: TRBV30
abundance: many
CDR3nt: TGTGCCTGGAGCACGACAGGGTGGTCCGAGCAGTACTTC
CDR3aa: CAWSTTGWSEQYF

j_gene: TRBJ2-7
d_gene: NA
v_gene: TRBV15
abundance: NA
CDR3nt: TGTGCCACCAGCAGAGATCTGGGCGAGCAGTACTTC
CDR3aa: CATSRDLGEQYF

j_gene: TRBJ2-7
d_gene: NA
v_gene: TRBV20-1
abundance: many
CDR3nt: TGCAGTGCTACCTCCGACAGGGAGGGCTACGAGCAGTACTTC
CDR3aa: CSATSDREGYEQYF

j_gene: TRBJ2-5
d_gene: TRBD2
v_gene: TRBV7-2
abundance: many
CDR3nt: TGTGCCAGCAGCTGGGGGACTAGTAACGTGGGGACCCAGTACTTC
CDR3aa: CASSWGTSNVGTQYF

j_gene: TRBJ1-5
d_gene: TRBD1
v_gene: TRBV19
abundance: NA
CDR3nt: TGTGCCAGTAGTACTTACAGGGGGCGGAATCAGCCCCAGCATTTT
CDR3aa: CASSTYRGRNQPQHF

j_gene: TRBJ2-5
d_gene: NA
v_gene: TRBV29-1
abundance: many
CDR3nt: TGCAGCGTTGGGACACCCCAAGAGACCCAGTACTTC
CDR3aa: CSVGTPQETQYF

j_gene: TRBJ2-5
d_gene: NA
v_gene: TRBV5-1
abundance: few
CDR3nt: TGCGCCAGCAGCTTGGCCGGACGAGGGGAGCCGACCCAGTACTTC
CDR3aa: CASSLAGRGEPTQYF

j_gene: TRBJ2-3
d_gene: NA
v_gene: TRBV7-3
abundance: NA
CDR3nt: TGTGCCAGCAGCTTAGGAGGGCATAGGGATACGCAGTATTTT
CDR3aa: CASSLGGHRDTQYF

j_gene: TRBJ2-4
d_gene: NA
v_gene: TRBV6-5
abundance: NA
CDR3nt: TGTGCCAGCAGTTACTCGGCAGGAGTGCTCAAAAACATTCAGTACTTC
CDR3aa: CASSYSAGVLKNIQYF